What follows are 24 T cell receptor beta chains derived from one specimen sequenced in a study of blood T cell repertoires in COVID-19. Repertoires were generated with immunoSEQ multiplex PCR, while TCRdb's copy carries only in-frame clones and drops some. The profile shows fewer than 350,000 clones, around 89% of them singletons. Material: peripheral blood. These receptors were obtained from a man aged 40-49 years with acute or convalescent COVID-19.

The chain is built from TRBV30 and TRBJ1-1, with 9 positions matching TRBD1. The CDR3 loop spans 13 amino acids. V lost 6 bases, J lost 1 base, and 3 bases stayed unmatched. Germline CDR1 GTSNPN, CDR2 SVGIG (reference sequence). CDR3 in DNA: TGTGCCTGCCGGACAGGGGCGAACACTGAAGCTTTCTTT. Protein sequence: CACRTGANTEAFF.

Of note for this clone: The same CDR3 also results from other DNA sequences found in this sample. The chain combines TRBV2 with TRBJ1-5; D unresolved. This CDR3 comprises 13 residues. The V end was cut by 6 bases, the J end by 0 bases, with 6 bases between. The germline CDR1 and CDR2 sequences are SNHLY and FYNNEI. The CDR3 nucleotides read TGTGCCAGCAGGAGGGATAGCAATCAGCCCCAGCATTTT. This translates into CASRRDSNQPQHF.

The chain couples TRBV27 to TRBJ1-1; a possible D gene is TRBD1 (6 bases). The CDR3 is made up of 13 amino acids. The germline V and J ends were trimmed by 6 bases and 4 bases, with 12 bases remaining between them. Germline V gives CDR1 MNHEY, CDR2 SMNVEV (reference sequence). The CDR3 DNA sequence: TGTGCCAGCAGGGAACAGGGTACCACTGAAGCTTTCTTT. Translation: CASREQGTTEAFF.

This chain links TRBV21-1 with TRBJ2-7; TRBD1 is the table's D call and was not checked against the DNA. TRBV21-1 is tagged as a pseudogene. This CDR3 is 16 amino acids long. The CDR3 spells CASSAHRGISPYEQYF. The CDR3 DNA is TGTGCCAGCAGCGCCCACAGGGGAATATCCCCCTACGAGCAGTACTTC.

The chain has TRBV25-1 and TRBJ1-6; the D gene is possibly TRBD1 (5 bases). Germline lookup yields CDR1 MGHDK and CDR2 SYGVNS. The CDR3 extends over 15 amino acids. Trimming removed 5 bases at V and 7 bases at J, with 15 bases between. Here the CDR3 DNA reads TGTGCCAGCAGTCCCCCCGGACAACAGAATTCACCCCTCCACTTT. It is translated as CASSPPGQQNSPLHF. Complete variable domain (other parts from reference TRBV25-1 and TRBJ1-6): EADIYQTPRYLVIGTGKKITLECSQTMGHDKMYWYQQDPGMELHLIHYSYGVNSTEKGDLSSESTVSRIRTEHFPLTLESARPSHTSQYLCASSPPGQQNSPLHFGNGTRLTVT.

This chain joins TRBV6-6 and TRBJ1-2, with D perhaps TRBD1 (6 bases). V lost 0 bases and J 8 bases, leaving 19 bases between the germline ends. Per germline, CDR1 MNHNY and CDR2 SVGAGI (reference sequence). This CDR3 is 16 amino acids long. The chain's CDR3 is CASSYSGFSPTGGYTF. The CDR3 DNA follows: TGTGCCAGCAGTTACTCTGGTTTCTCCCCGACAGGAGGCTACACCTTC.

The V gene is TRBV6-2 or TRBV6-3, the J gene TRBJ1-6; D remains ambiguous. There are 13 residues in the CDR3. V lost 2 bases to trimming and J lost 11 bases, with 10 bases between them. CDR1 and CDR2 (germline): MNHEY, SVGEGT. CDR3 residues: CASSYPGFTPLHF. The CDR3 DNA sequence: TGTGCCAGCAGTTACCCCGGGTTTACACCCCTCCACTTT.

This chain connects TRBV20-1 to TRBJ2-5; TRBD2 matches at 7 bases. Germline loops: CDR1 DFQATT, CDR2 SNEGSKA (reference sequence). The CDR3 runs 14 residues. The ends lost 3 bases at V and 3 bases at J; junction bases unmatched: 7. Here the CDR3 DNA reads TGCAGTGCTAGTAACCAGCGGGGCGAAGAGACCCAGTACTTC. Its translation: CSASNQRGEETQYF.

The CDR3 nucleotides are TGTGCCAGTAGTAAGTCAGGAACGAGCTCTGGGGCCAACGTCCTGACTTTC. As protein: CASSKSGTSSGANVLTF. This sequence joins TRBV19 and TRBJ2-6; D gene uncertain. V was clipped by 4 bases and J by 0 bases, with 13 bases between them. Germline lookup yields CDR1 LNHDA and CDR2 SQIVND (reference sequence). The CDR3 is made up of 17 amino acids.

This CDR3 is CASRRQASSYNSPLHF. The DNA for the CDR3 is TGTGCCAGCAGGAGACAGGCGAGCTCCTATAATTCACCCCTCCACTTT. The chain is built from TRBV2 and TRBJ1-6; possible D gene TRBD1, 6 bases. Trimming shortened V by 6 bases and J by 0 bases, and 12 bases separated the two germline ends. The CDR3 has 16 amino acids. In germline, CDR1 is SNHLY, CDR2 FYNNEI.

V is TRBV6-5 and J is TRBJ1-2, with D unresolved. Deletions cut 4 bases from V and 7 bases from J, with 16 bases between. Germline V gene data show CDR1 as MNHEY and CDR2 as SVGAGI. This CDR3 region has 14 residues. In nucleotides, the CDR3 is TGTGCCAGCAGTTCCCCGGGTTTCACAAGTGGCTACACCTTC. Its translation is CASSSPGFTSGYTF.

The V and J genes are TRBV11-2 and TRBJ2-2; D is perhaps TRBD1 (5 bases). CDR3 length equals 15 residues. The germline V and J ends were trimmed by 3 bases and 5 bases, with 13 bases remaining between them. Germline assignment: CDR1 SGHAT and CDR2 FQNNGV. The chain's CDR3 is CASSFTTERTGELFF. The CDR3, as DNA: TGTGCCAGCAGCTTTACGACAGAGAGAACCGGGGAGCTGTTTTTT.

This clone was detected only a few times. The chain is built from TRBV9 and TRBJ2-3; TRBD2 matches at 7 bases. V gave up 4 bases and J gave up 4 bases; unmatched junction bases: 9. The CDR3 totals 15 residues. CDR1 is SGDLS and CDR2 is YYNGEE in the germline V gene. The CDR3 loop is CASSHSWGGPDTQYF. In DNA form, the CDR3 reads TGTGCCAGCAGCCACTCATGGGGGGGTCCAGATACGCAGTATTTT.

The chain combines TRBV27 with TRBJ2-1; no firm D call. The CDR3 has 16 residues. Looked up from germline, CDR1 is MNHEY and CDR2 is SMNVEV (reference sequence). Trimming removed 1 base from V and 8 bases from J, with 18 bases in between. CDR3: CASSLFDTSGWDEQFF. In nucleotides, the CDR3 is TGTGCCAGCAGTTTATTTGACACGTCAGGATGGGATGAGCAGTTCTTC.

The rearrangement joins TRBV30 to TRBJ2-2; TRBD2 agrees at 7 bases. The germline V gene has CDR1 GTSNPN and CDR2 SVGIG (reference sequence). J was trimmed by 5 bases and V by 1 base; bases with no gene match: 7. The CDR3 consists of 15 residues. The CDR3 coding sequence is TGTGCCTGGAGTGAGGAGGGGAGGGTGACCGGGGAGCTGTTTTTT. Protein sequence: CAWSEEGRVTGELFF.

In its sample, this clone was seen once. The rearrangement links TRBV5-1 to TRBJ2-2, with a weak D call TRBD1 (5 bases). The ends were cut back, 0 bases at V and 1 base at J, with 7 bases in the middle. The CDR3 covers 15 residues. CDR1 and CDR2 from the germline V gene are SGHRS and YFSETQ. CDR3 in amino acids: CASSLGQLNTGELFF. Written as DNA, the CDR3 is TGCGCCAGCAGCTTGGGACAGCTGAACACCGGGGAGCTGTTTTTT.

This clone was observed a single time. The chain has TRBV10-3 and TRBJ2-5; D perhaps matches TRBD2 (5 bases). This CDR3 has 15 amino acids. V shed 0 bases and J shed 5 bases, with 13 bases lying between them. Germline CDR1 ENHRY, CDR2 SYGVKD. Here the CDR3 DNA reads TGTGCCATCAGTGAGTCCCCCGGGGATTGGGAGACCCAGTACTTC. Residues: CAISESPGDWETQYF.

The V call is TRBV30, the J call TRBJ2-2, with 7 bases fitting TRBD2. Germline V lookup: CDR1 GTSNPN, CDR2 SVGIG (reference sequence). The junction had 4 bases not matched to a gene; V was cut back by 3 bases and J by 0 bases. CDR3 length equals 15 residues. The CDR3 protein is CAWRPGGSNTGELFF. In DNA, the CDR3 is TGTGCCTGGAGACCCGGGGGGTCGAACACCGGGGAGCTGTTTTTT.

This chain uses TRBV2 with TRBJ2-3; D unresolved. The CDR3 runs 14 residues. Germline CDR1 SNHLY, CDR2 FYNNEI. V was cut by 2 bases and J by 4 bases, with 10 bases left in between. CDR3: CASSEPPRADTQYF. The CDR3 bases are TGTGCCAGCAGTGAACCCCCAAGAGCAGATACGCAGTATTTT.

There are a few counts of this clone. The chain joins TRBV4-2 to TRBJ2-7; possible D gene TRBD1, 5 bases. CDR1 and CDR2 (germline): LGHNA, YNFKEQ. This CDR3 spans 15 amino acids. V was cut by 0 bases and J by 0 bases, with 9 bases left in between. The CDR3 DNA is TGTGCCAGCAGCCAAGACAGGGTGAGCTCCTACGAGCAGTACTTC. Protein product: CASSQDRVSSYEQYF.

The chain is built from TRBV5-8 and TRBJ2-7; TRBD1 matches at 9 bases. The CDR3 runs to 15 residues. CDR1 SGHTS and CDR2 YDEGEE come from the germline V gene. The junction had 10 bases not matched to a gene; V was cut back by 4 bases and J by 5 bases. The CDR3 sequence: CASSPQPGQGNEQYF. The CDR3 nucleotides are TGTGCCAGCAGCCCTCAACCGGGACAGGGCAACGAGCAGTACTTC.

This chain joins TRBV10-3 and TRBJ2-2; the match to TRBD2 covers 11 bases. Per germline, CDR1 ENHRY and CDR2 SYGVKD. This CDR3 is built from 16 residues. V was pared by 10 bases and J by 0 bases, with 7 bases of the junction left unmatched. This CDR3 reads CATLAGGPSNTGELFF. In DNA form, the CDR3 reads TGTGCCACCTTAGCGGGGGGGCCCTCGAACACCGGGGAGCTGTTTTTT.

CDR3 in DNA: TGTGCCAGCAATAGCGGGGCCTCCTACAATGAGCAGTTCTTC. Its translation is CASNSGASYNEQFF. V gene TRBV9 combines with J gene TRBJ2-1; 8 bases match TRBD2. V was pared by 6 bases and J by 0 bases, with 2 bases of the junction left unmatched. Germline V gene data show CDR1 as SGDLS and CDR2 as YYNGEE. The CDR3 loop spans 14 amino acids.

The chain uses TRBV19 and TRBJ2-2; TRBD2 might be the D (6 bases). There are 18 residues in the CDR3. Germline V gene data show CDR1 as LNHDA and CDR2 as SQIVND (reference sequence). V lost 4 bases and J lost 0, with 18 bases in between. CDR3 DNA: TGTGCCAGTAGTACCGGGACTCTCTACGTAGCGAACACCGGGGAGCTGTTTTTT. Amino acids: CASSTGTLYVANTGELFF.